The source of this T cell receptor beta chain is a study of cytomegalovirus exposure and HLA in healthy donors. Regarding the study as a whole: Testing in vitro showed three CMV-associated chains specific for CMV antigens. Later analysis found that TCR beta chains associated with HLA were more clonally expanded than other, equally common chains. A later analysis reportedly found that, within productive TCRs, an Asian-associated ancestry cluster had fewer N-insertions than the mean observed across the roughly 700 donors.

For this clone: What it recognizes is unknown.

The study ran its PCR with 60 Vbeta and 13 Jbeta primers. Sequencing used immunoSEQ multiplex PCR; TCRdb keeps in-frame clones, though not all of them. The sample lists tens of thousands of clones, about two thirds occurring once. Trimming removed 1 base from V and 0 bases from J, with 11 bases in between. The CDR3 loop spans 16 amino acids. Germline-derived CDR1 and CDR2 are SGHTA and FQGNSA. The chain joins TRBV7-2 to TRBJ2-3, with D perhaps TRBD2 (5 bases). What was sequenced was PBMCs. This TCR was sampled from a human donor in good health. The CDR3 here is CASSLVPRVSTDTQYF. Here the CDR3 DNA reads TGTGCCAGCAGCTTAGTACCGCGGGTGAGCACAGATACGCAGTATTTT.